This T cell receptor beta chain was recovered during a study of OX40 agonist ivuxolimab in advanced cancers. Study context: Partial responses were seen in three patients, one with hepatocellular carcinoma and two with cutaneous melanoma.

Researchers took blood at baseline, on cycle 4 day 1, and on cycle 7 day 1. Generated by immunoSEQ multiplex PCR, the TCRdb table keeps only in-frame clones and is missing some. The sample has 55,000 to 60,000 clones; around 84% are singletons. CDR1 SGHAT and CDR2 FQDESV come from the germline V gene (reference sequence). V was trimmed by 5 bases and J by 0 bases, leaving 16 bases between them. This CDR3 has 17 residues. This sample comprised CD4+ or CD8+ T cells sorted from blood, obtained in a trial of the OX40 agonist ivuxolimab. The rearrangement uses TRBV11-1 and TRBJ2-2; D gene uncertain. This receptor was taken from an adult with an advanced solid tumor such as melanoma, head and neck, liver or kidney cancer. The CDR3 here is CASSLLLGATNTGELFF. As DNA, the CDR3 is TGTGCCAGCAGCCTTCTTTTGGGCGCTACGAACACCGGGGAGCTGTTTTTT.